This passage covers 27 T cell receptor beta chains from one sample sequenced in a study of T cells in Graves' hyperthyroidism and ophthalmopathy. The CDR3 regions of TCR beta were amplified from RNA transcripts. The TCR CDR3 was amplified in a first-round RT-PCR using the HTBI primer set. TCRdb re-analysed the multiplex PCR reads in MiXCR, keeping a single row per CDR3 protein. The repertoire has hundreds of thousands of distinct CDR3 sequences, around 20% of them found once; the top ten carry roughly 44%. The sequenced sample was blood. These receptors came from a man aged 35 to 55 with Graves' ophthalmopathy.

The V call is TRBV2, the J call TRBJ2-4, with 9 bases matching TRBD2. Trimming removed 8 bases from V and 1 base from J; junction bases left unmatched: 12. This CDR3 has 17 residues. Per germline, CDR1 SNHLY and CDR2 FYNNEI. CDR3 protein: CASRRSGGQGAKNIQYF. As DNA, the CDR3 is TGTGCCAGCCGCCGGAGCGGGGGGCAGGGGGCCAAAAACATTCAGTACTTC.

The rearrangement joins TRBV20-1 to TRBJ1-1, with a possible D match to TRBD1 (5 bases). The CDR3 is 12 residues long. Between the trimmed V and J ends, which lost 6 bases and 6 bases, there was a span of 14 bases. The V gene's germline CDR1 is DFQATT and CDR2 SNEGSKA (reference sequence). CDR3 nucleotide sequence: TGCAGTGCCGCAACAGGTCCCCCTGAAGCTTTCTTT. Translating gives CSAATGPPEAFF.

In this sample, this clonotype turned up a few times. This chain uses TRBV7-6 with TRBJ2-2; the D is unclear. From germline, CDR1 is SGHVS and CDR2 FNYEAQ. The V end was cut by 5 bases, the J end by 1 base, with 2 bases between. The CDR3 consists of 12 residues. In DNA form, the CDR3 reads TGTGCCAGCAGCAAGAACACCGGGGAGCTGTTTTTT. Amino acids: CASSKNTGELFF.

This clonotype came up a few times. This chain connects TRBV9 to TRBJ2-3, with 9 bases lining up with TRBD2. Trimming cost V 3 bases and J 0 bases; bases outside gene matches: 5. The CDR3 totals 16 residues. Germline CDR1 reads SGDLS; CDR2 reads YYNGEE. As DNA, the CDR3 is TGTGCCAGCAGCGCGACTAGCGGCTCTAGCACAGATACGCAGTATTTT. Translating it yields CASSATSGSSTDTQYF.

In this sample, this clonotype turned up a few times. The CDR3 is CSVPPKGSPMYGYTF. The DNA for the CDR3 is TGCAGCGTTCCCCCTAAAGGCAGTCCAATGTATGGCTACACCTTC. The J gene is TRBJ1-2, the V gene TRBV29-1; D not resolved. Germline lookup yields CDR1 SQVTM and CDR2 ANQGSEA. CDR3 size: 15 residues. The ends were cut back, 5 bases at V and 5 bases at J, with 21 bases in the middle.

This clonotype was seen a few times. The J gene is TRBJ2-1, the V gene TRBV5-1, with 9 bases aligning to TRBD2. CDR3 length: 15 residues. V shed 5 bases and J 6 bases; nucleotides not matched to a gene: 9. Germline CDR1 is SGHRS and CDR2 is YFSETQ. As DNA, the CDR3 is TGCGCCAGCAGTTTAGCGGGGGCGCTCGCCAATGAGCAGTTCTTC. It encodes CASSLAGALANEQFF.

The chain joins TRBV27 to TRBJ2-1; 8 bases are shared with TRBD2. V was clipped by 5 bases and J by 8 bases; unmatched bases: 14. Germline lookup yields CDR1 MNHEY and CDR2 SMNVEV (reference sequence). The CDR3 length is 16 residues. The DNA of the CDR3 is TGTGCCAGCAGTCCATCGACTAGCGTTTTTACCGATGAGCAGTTCTTC. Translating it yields CASSPSTSVFTDEQFF.

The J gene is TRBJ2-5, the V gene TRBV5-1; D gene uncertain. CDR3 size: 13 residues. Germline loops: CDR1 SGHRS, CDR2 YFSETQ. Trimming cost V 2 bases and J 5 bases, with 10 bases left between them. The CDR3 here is CASSFGLGETQYF. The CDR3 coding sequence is TGCGCCAGCAGCTTCGGGCTCGGGGAGACCCAGTACTTC.

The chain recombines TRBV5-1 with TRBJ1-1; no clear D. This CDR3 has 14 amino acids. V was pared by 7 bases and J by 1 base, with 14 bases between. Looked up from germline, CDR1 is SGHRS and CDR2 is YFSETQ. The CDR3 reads CASRGWTQNTEAFF. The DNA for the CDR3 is TGCGCCAGCCGTGGATGGACCCAGAACACTGAAGCTTTCTTT. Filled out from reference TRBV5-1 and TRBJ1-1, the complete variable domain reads KAGVTQTPRYLIKTRGQQVTLSCSPISGHRSVSWYQQTPGQGLQFLFEYFSETQRNKGNFPGRFSGRQFSNSRSEMNVSTLELGDSALYLCASRGWTQNTEAFFGQGTRLTVV.

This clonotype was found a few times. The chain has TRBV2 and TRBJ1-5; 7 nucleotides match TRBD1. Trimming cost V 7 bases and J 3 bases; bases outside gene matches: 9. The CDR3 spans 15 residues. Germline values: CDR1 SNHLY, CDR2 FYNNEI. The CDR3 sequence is CASIAGTALNQPQHF. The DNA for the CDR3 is TGTGCCAGCATCGCCGGGACAGCCCTCAATCAGCCCCAGCATTTT.

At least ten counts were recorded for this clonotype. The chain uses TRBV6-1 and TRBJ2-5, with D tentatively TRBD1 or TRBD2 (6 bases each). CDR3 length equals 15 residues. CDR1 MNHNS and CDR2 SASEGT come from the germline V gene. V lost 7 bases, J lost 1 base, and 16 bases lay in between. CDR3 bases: TGTGCCAGCACGCGGGCAGGAGGGGGCCAAGAGACCCAGTACTTC. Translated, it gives CASTRAGGGQETQYF.

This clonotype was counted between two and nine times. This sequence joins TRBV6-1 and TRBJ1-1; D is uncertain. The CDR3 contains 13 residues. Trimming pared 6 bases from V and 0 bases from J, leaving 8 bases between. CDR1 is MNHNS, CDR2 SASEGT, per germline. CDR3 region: CASRSLMNTEAFF. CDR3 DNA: TGTGCCAGCAGGTCCCTGATGAACACTGAAGCTTTCTTT.

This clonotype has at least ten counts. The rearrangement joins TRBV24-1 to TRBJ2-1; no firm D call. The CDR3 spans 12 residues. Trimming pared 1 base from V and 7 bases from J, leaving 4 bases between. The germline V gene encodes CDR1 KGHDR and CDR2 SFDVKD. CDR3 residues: CATSDFGNEQFF. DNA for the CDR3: TGTGCCACCAGTGATTTCGGGAATGAGCAGTTCTTC.

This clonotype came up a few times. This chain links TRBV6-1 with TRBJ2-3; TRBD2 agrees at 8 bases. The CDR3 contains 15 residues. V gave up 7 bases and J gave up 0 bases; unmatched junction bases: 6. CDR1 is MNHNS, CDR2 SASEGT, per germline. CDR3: CASTQAGVSTDTQYF. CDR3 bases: TGTGCCAGCACCCAAGCGGGGGTTAGCACAGATACGCAGTATTTT.

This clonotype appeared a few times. The CDR3 loop reads CSARIGGREQFF. The CDR3 nucleotides read TGCAGTGCTAGAATCGGCGGGCGGGAGCAGTTCTTC. The chain carries TRBV20-1 and TRBJ2-1, with a tentative D call TRBD2 (5 bases). V gave up 2 bases and J gave up 10 bases, with 12 bases separating them. Germline loops: CDR1 DFQATT, CDR2 SNEGSKA (reference sequence). CDR3 length: 12 residues.

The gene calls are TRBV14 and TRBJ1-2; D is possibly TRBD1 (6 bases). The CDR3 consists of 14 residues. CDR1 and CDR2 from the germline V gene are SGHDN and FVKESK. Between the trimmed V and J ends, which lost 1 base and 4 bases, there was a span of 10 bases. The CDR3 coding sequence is TGTGCCAGCAGCCAAGTGGGCAGGGGCTATGGCTACACCTTC. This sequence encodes CASSQVGRGYGYTF.

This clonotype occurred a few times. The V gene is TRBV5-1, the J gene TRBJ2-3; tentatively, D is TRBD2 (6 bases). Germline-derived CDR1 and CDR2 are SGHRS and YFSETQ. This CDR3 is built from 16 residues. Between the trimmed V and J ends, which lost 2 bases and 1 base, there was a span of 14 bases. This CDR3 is CASSFNLALGTDTQYF. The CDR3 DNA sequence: TGCGCCAGCAGCTTCAATCTAGCGTTAGGCACAGATACGCAGTATTTT.

This chain's CDR3 is CAWSIVSGGVSTDTQYF. The CDR3 DNA sequence: TGTGCCTGGAGTATTGTAAGCGGGGGGGTTAGCACAGATACGCAGTATTTT. V usage is TRBV30 and J usage is TRBJ2-3; 10 bases are a match to TRBD2. The CDR3 consists of 17 residues. V trimming: 2 bases; J trimming: 0 bases; junction bases outside the gene matches: 8. Germline lookup yields CDR1 GTSNPN and CDR2 SVGIG (reference sequence).

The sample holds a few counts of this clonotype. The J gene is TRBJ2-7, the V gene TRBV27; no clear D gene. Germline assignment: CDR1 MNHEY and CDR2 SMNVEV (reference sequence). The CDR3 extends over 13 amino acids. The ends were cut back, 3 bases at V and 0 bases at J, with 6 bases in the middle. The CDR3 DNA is TGTGCCAGCAGTTTCTCTTACTCCTACGAGCAGTACTTC. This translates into CASSFSYSYEQYF.

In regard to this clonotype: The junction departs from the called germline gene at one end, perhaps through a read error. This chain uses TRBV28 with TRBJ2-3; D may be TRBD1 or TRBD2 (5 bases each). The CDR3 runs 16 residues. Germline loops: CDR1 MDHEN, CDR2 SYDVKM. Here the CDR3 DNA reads TGCGCCAGCAGCCAAGTCCCGGGACCAGGCACAGATACGCAGTATTTT. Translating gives CASSQVPGPGTDTQYF.

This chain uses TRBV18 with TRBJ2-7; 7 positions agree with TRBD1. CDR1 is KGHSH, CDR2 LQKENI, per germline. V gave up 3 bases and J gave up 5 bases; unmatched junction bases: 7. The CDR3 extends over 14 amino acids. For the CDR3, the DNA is TGTGCCAGCTCACCGGAGACAGGGATCCACGAGCAGTACTTC. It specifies CASSPETGIHEQYF.

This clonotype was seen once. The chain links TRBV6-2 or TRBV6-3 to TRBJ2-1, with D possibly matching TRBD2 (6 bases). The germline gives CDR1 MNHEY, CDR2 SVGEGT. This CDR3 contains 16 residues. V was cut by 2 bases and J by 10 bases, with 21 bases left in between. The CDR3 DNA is TGTGCCAGCAGTTACGACTTCACGGGAGTCTCGGAGGAGCAGTTCTTC. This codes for CASSYDFTGVSEEQFF.

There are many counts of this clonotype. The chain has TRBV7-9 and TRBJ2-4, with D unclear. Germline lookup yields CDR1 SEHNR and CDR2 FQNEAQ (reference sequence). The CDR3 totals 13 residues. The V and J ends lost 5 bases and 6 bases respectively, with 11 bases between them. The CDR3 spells CASSGRWGNIQYF. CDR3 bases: TGTGCCAGCAGCGGACGTTGGGGAAACATTCAGTACTTC.

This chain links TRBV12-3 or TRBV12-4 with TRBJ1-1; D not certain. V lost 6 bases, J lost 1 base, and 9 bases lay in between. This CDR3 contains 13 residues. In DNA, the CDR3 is TGTGCCAGCAGGACAAAACCGAACACTGAAGCTTTCTTT. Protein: CASRTKPNTEAFF.

This CDR3 is CASSSGTSAAFHPYEQYF. CDR3 nucleotides: TGTGCCAGTAGTTCCGGGACTAGCGCCGCCTTCCACCCCTACGAGCAGTACTTC. This sequence joins TRBV19 and TRBJ2-7; TRBD2 matches 10 bases. Unmatched junction bases numbered 15, after V lost 5 bases and J lost 2 bases. This CDR3 is 18 amino acids long. Germline V gene sequence: CDR1 LNHDA, CDR2 SQIVND (reference sequence).

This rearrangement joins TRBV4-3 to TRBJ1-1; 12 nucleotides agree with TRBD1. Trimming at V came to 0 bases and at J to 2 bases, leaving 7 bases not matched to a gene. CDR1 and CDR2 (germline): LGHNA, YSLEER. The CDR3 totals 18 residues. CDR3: CASSQETWDRGLNTEAFF. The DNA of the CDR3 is TGCGCCAGCAGCCAAGAAACTTGGGACAGGGGGCTTAACACTGAAGCTTTCTTT.

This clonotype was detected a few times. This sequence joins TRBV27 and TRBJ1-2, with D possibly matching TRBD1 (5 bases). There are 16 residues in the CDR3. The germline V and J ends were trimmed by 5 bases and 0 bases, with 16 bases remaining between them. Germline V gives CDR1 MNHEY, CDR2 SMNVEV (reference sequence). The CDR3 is CASSPRAIPSNYGYTF. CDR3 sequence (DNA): TGTGCCAGCAGTCCCAGGGCCATTCCTTCTAACTATGGCTACACCTTC.